The 29 T cell receptor beta chains given below trace back to one sample, sequenced in a study of cytomegalovirus exposure and HLA in healthy donors. The PCR had 60 Vbeta and 13 Jbeta primers. The repertoire was sequenced with immunoSEQ multiplex PCR; TCRdb's copy has only in-frame clones and lacks some. The table has 80,000 to 100,000 clones, more than 65% seen once. Sample: PBMCs. All receptors come from a young woman in good health and CMV-seropositive.

The chain links TRBV5-1 to TRBJ2-3, with TRBD2 matching 7 bases. V was clipped by 3 bases and J by 6 bases; unmatched bases: 13. Germline CDR1 is SGHRS and CDR2 is YFSETQ. The CDR3 is 16 residues long. The CDR3 loop is CASSSRGAGSVDTQYF. The CDR3 DNA sequence: TGCGCCAGCAGCTCCCGGGGAGCGGGATCAGTGGATACGCAGTATTTT.

The CDR3 bases are TGTGCCAGCAGTTTCCAAAGGACAGGGGGCGTGGAGACCCAGTACTTC. Its protein product is CASSFQRTGGVETQYF. The gene calls are TRBV28 and TRBJ2-5; 11 bases are shared with TRBD1. Trimming removed 3 bases from V and 5 bases from J; junction bases left unmatched: 8. The CDR3 contains 16 residues. The V gene's germline CDR1 is MDHEN and CDR2 SYDVKM.

The V and J genes are TRBV11-2 and TRBJ1-3; a weak D match, TRBD1 (6 bases). The CDR3 covers 15 residues. V was trimmed by 1 base and J by 2 bases, leaving 9 bases between them. CDR1 and CDR2 (germline): SGHAT, FQNNGV. The CDR3 loop is CASSLGQDPGNTIYF. The CDR3 DNA reads TGTGCCAGCAGCTTAGGACAGGACCCTGGAAACACCATATATTTT.

V is TRBV5-1 and J is TRBJ2-3, with TRBD1 identical over 12 bases. The J segment lost 2 bases and the V segment lost 3 bases, leaving 10 bases of the junction unmatched. The CDR3 extends over 18 amino acids. CDR1 is SGHRS and CDR2 is YFSETQ in the germline V gene. The CDR3, as DNA: TGCGCCAGCAGCTCCCGTCCCCCGGGACAGGGGGCCACAGATACGCAGTATTTT. It translates to CASSSRPPGQGATDTQYF. The whole variable domain, remainder taken from reference TRBV5-1 and TRBJ2-3, is KAGVTQTPRYLIKTRGQQVTLSCSPISGHRSVSWYQQTPGQGLQFLFEYFSETQRNKGNFPGRFSGRQFSNSRSEMNVSTLELGDSALYLCASSSRPPGQGATDTQYFGPGTRLTVL.

The sample holds a few counts of this clone. The J gene is TRBJ2-5, the V gene TRBV7-8; D gene unclear. This CDR3 is built from 13 residues. The germline V gene has CDR1 SGHVS and CDR2 FQNEAQ. Trimming removed 1 base at V and 5 bases at J, with 8 bases between. The CDR3 DNA reads as TGTGCCAGCAGCTTAGGCGGTTGGGAGACCCAGTACTTC. Translated, it gives CASSLGGWETQYF.

The V call is TRBV19, the J call TRBJ2-3, with a weak D call TRBD1 (5 bases). There are 15 residues in the CDR3. Trimming cost V 3 bases and J 6 bases, with 16 bases left between them. CDR1 and CDR2 from the germline V gene are LNHDA and SQIVND (reference sequence). For the CDR3, the DNA is TGTGCCAGTAGTATTAGGGCAGGGCTGACTGATACGCAGTATTTT. Amino acids: CASSIRAGLTDTQYF.

The V call is TRBV7-9, the J call TRBJ2-1, with 11 bases identical to TRBD2. The CDR3 length is 15 residues. V trimming: 5 bases; J trimming: 5 bases; junction bases outside the gene matches: 5. Germline loops: CDR1 SEHNR, CDR2 FQNEAQ (reference sequence). The CDR3 region is CASSPILAGDNEQFF. As DNA, the CDR3 is TGTGCCAGCAGCCCGATACTAGCGGGGGACAATGAGCAGTTCTTC.

The count of this clone is one. The chain recombines TRBV11-2 with TRBJ2-7; 8 positions agree with TRBD1. The J segment lost 2 bases and the V segment lost 4 bases, leaving 4 bases of the junction unmatched. The CDR3 contains 14 residues. Looked up from germline, CDR1 is SGHAT and CDR2 is FQNNGV. This CDR3 reads CASSWGTGPYEQYF. For the CDR3, the DNA is TGTGCCAGCAGCTGGGGGACAGGACCCTACGAGCAGTACTTC.

This clone was seen a few times. The J gene is TRBJ1-2, the V gene TRBV25-1; D perhaps matches TRBD1 (5 bases). The CDR3 consists of 15 residues. Looked up from germline, CDR1 is MGHDK and CDR2 is SYGVNS. V lost 3 bases to trimming and J lost 6 bases, with 17 bases between them. Here the CDR3 DNA reads TGTGCCAGCAGTGAGGGGAGGGGTTTGGGGGATGGCTACACCTTC. Its protein is CASSEGRGLGDGYTF.

This sequence joins TRBV27 and TRBJ1-1; D is possibly TRBD1 (5 bases). Deletions cut 6 bases from V and 1 base from J, with 12 bases between. CDR3 size: 14 residues. The V gene's germline CDR1 is MNHEY and CDR2 SMNVEV (reference sequence). This chain's CDR3 is CASRSGGRNTEAFF. In DNA form, the CDR3 reads TGTGCCAGCAGGTCGGGGGGTCGGAACACTGAAGCTTTCTTT.

This clone was seen a handful of times. The V gene is TRBV5-4, the J gene TRBJ1-2, with D maybe TRBD1 (6 bases). Trimming pared 1 base from V and 4 bases from J, leaving 8 bases between. The CDR3 is made up of 13 amino acids. Germline V CDR1 and CDR2: SGHNT, YYREEE (reference sequence). CDR3 in amino acids: CASSLLGGYGYTF. CDR3 bases: TGTGCCAGCAGCTTGTTAGGGGGCTATGGCTACACCTTC.

The chain links TRBV7-9 to TRBJ2-7, with a possible D match to TRBD1 (6 bases). This CDR3 contains 15 residues. Per germline, CDR1 SEHNR and CDR2 FQNEAQ (reference sequence). The germline V and J ends were trimmed by 1 base and 1 base, with 11 bases remaining between them. DNA of the CDR3: TGTGCCAGCAGCTTAGGTCAGGGGTGGTCCTACGAGCAGTACTTC. Translating it yields CASSLGQGWSYEQYF.

This chain links TRBV6-5 with TRBJ2-7; D possibly corresponds to TRBD2 (5 bases). V shed 6 bases and J shed 2 bases, with 8 bases lying between them. CDR3 length: 12 residues. CDR1 and CDR2 from the germline V gene are MNHEY and SVGAGI. CDR3 nucleotide sequence: TGTGCCAGCAGCGAGGGCCCCTACGAGCAGTACTTC. It is translated as CASSEGPYEQYF.

This sequence joins TRBV28 and TRBJ2-1, with D hard to call. Germline V gene lookup returns CDR1 MDHEN and CDR2 SYDVKM. There are 12 residues in the CDR3. Trimming cost V 8 bases and J 4 bases, with 9 bases left between them. CDR3 sequence reads: CASHSGYNEQFF. The CDR3 DNA reads TGTGCCAGCCACTCTGGTTACAATGAGCAGTTCTTC.

This chain joins TRBV7-9 and TRBJ1-4; D not resolved. The CDR3 has 14 amino acids. Germline V CDR1 and CDR2: SEHNR, FQNEAQ (reference sequence). Deletions cut 1 base from V and 7 bases from J, with 10 bases between. The CDR3 sequence is CASSLGGYGEKLFF. The DNA for the CDR3 is TGTGCCAGCAGCTTAGGAGGGTACGGTGAAAAACTGTTTTTT.

This clone was observed a single time. The chain couples TRBV6-5 to TRBJ2-7; 9 bases line up with TRBD1. Germline V gene sequence: CDR1 MNHEY, CDR2 SVGAGI. The V and J ends lost 6 bases and 3 bases, in that order; junction bases with no gene match: 6. The length of the CDR3 is 14 residues. In DNA form, the CDR3 reads TGTGCCAGCAGGGGGACAGGGTGGAACTACGAGCAGTACTTC. Its translation is CASRGTGWNYEQYF.

This clone was counted between two and nine times. V gene TRBV9 combines with J gene TRBJ2-2; TRBD1 aligns across 9 bases. CDR1 SGDLS and CDR2 YYNGEE come from the germline V gene. V shed 2 bases and J 3 bases; nucleotides not matched to a gene: 5. The CDR3 is 16 residues long. CDR3 sequence (DNA): TGTGCCAGCAGCGTCGGACAGGGGAGGCACACCGGGGAGCTGTTTTTT. Translation: CASSVGQGRHTGELFF. Drawing the rest from reference TRBV9 and TRBJ2-2, the complete variable domain is DSGVTQTPKHLITATGQRVTLRCSPRSGDLSVYWYQQSLDQGLQFLIQYYNGEERAKGNILERFSAQQFPDLHSELNLSSLELGDSALYFCASSVGQGRHTGELFFGEGSRLTVL.

The rearrangement joins TRBV2 to TRBJ2-7, with TRBD2 matching 12 bases. Germline trimming cut 8 bases from V and 0 bases from J; bases unmatched to any gene: 8. The CDR3 contains 16 residues. Germline lookup yields CDR1 SNHLY and CDR2 FYNNEI. The CDR3 DNA sequence: TGTGCCAGCCTTCCCCGACTAGCGGGGGTCTCCTACGAGCAGTACTTC. Its protein is CASLPRLAGVSYEQYF.

The chain uses TRBV15 and TRBJ1-5, with 7 nucleotides matching TRBD1. V was clipped by 8 bases and J by 2 bases; unmatched bases: 6. The CDR3 is 14 residues long. The germline gives CDR1 LNHNV, CDR2 YYDKDF (reference sequence). The CDR3 DNA reads TGTGCCACCGGACAGGAGTCGCGCAATCAGCCCCAGCATTTT. It translates to CATGQESRNQPQHF.

The chain links TRBV5-6 to TRBJ1-1, with a weak D call TRBD1 (6 bases). The CDR3 covers 14 residues. V lost 2 bases to trimming and J lost 2 bases, with 10 bases between them. The V gene's germline CDR1 is SGHDT and CDR2 YYEEEE. The CDR3 DNA reads TGTGCCAGCAGCTTCGGACAGTTAAACACTGAAGCTTTCTTT. Amino acids: CASSFGQLNTEAFF.

The chain has TRBV7-9 and TRBJ1-4; TRBD1 might be the D (5 bases). V lost 3 bases to trimming and J lost 4 bases, with 9 bases between them. Germline assignment: CDR1 SEHNR and CDR2 FQNEAQ (reference sequence). This CDR3 is built from 14 residues. This CDR3 reads CASSLGLGNEKLFF. The CDR3 nucleotides read TGTGCCAGCAGCTTGGGACTCGGTAATGAAAAACTGTTTTTT.

V is TRBV29-1 and J is TRBJ2-1; 9 bases align to TRBD2. CDR1 is SQVTM, CDR2 ANQGSEA, per germline. The CDR3 runs 14 residues. V trimming: 3 bases; J trimming: 5 bases; junction bases outside the gene matches: 5. The CDR3 protein is CSVERGRGDNEQFF. In DNA, the CDR3 is TGCAGCGTTGAGCGCGGGAGGGGAGACAATGAGCAGTTCTTC.

The chain employs TRBV28 and TRBJ1-2; weak D call: TRBD1 (6 bases). Per the germline V gene, CDR1 is MDHEN and CDR2 is SYDVKM. V lost 4 bases and J 3 bases, leaving 9 bases between the germline ends. This CDR3 comprises 13 residues. CDR3: CASSSAGDYGYTF. The DNA for the CDR3 is TGTGCCAGCAGTTCAGCAGGGGACTATGGCTACACCTTC.

CDR3 sequence (DNA): TGTGCCACCAGCAGGGGCCGGGACAGGGGCTACTACGAGCAGTACTTC. It specifies CATSRGRDRGYYEQYF. This sequence joins TRBV15 and TRBJ2-7; TRBD1 matches 10 bases. V trimming: 3 bases; J trimming: 3 bases; junction bases outside the gene matches: 8. Germline-derived CDR1 and CDR2 are LNHNV and YYDKDF (reference sequence). This CDR3 spans 16 amino acids.

The rearrangement links TRBV5-4 to TRBJ2-5; 9 nucleotides align to TRBD2. Germline V gives CDR1 SGHNT, CDR2 YYREEE (reference sequence). V lost 4 bases to trimming and J lost 2 bases; unmatched junction nucleotides: 3. The CDR3 has 14 amino acids. CDR3 sequence: CASSLTSGQETQYF. Here the CDR3 DNA reads TGTGCCAGCAGCCTGACTAGCGGTCAAGAGACCCAGTACTTC.

This clone was counted a few times. This chain joins TRBV5-1 and TRBJ1-5; TRBD1 aligns across 10 bases. The CDR3 is made up of 16 amino acids. Germline lookup yields CDR1 SGHRS and CDR2 YFSETQ. J was trimmed by 5 bases and V by 6 bases; bases with no gene match: 11. CDR3 in DNA: TGCGCCAGCACCGAATTCGACAGGGGGCGTTATCAGCCCCAGCATTTT. Translation: CASTEFDRGRYQPQHF.

The sample holds a few counts of this clone. V and J are TRBV6-6 and TRBJ1-1; 7 bases match TRBD1. Germline assignment: CDR1 MNHNY and CDR2 SVGAGI (reference sequence). The junction had 9 bases not matched to a gene; V was cut back by 7 bases and J by 1 base. CDR3 length equals 15 residues. The CDR3 DNA sequence: TGTGCCAGCAACCCCCGAGGGGGCGGGAACACTGAAGCTTTCTTT. This encodes CASNPRGGGNTEAFF.

This chain uses TRBV4-3 with TRBJ2-1; TRBD1 matches at 8 bases. The ends lost 0 bases at V and 6 bases at J; junction bases unmatched: 13. The length of the CDR3 is 18 residues. Germline values: CDR1 LGHNA, CDR2 YSLEER. The CDR3 loop is CASSQDQRGTGFINEQFF. The DNA for the CDR3 is TGCGCCAGCAGCCAAGATCAAAGGGGGACAGGCTTCATCAATGAGCAGTTCTTC.

The V gene is TRBV7-9, the J gene TRBJ1-2; tentative D call: TRBD1 (6 bases). Between the trimmed V and J ends, which lost 5 bases and 6 bases, there was a span of 16 bases. This CDR3 spans 14 amino acids. CDR1 and CDR2 (germline): SEHNR, FQNEAQ (reference sequence). CDR3 protein: CASSRSRTVDGYTF. The CDR3 DNA reads as TGTGCCAGCAGCCGATCTCGGACAGTAGATGGCTACACCTTC.